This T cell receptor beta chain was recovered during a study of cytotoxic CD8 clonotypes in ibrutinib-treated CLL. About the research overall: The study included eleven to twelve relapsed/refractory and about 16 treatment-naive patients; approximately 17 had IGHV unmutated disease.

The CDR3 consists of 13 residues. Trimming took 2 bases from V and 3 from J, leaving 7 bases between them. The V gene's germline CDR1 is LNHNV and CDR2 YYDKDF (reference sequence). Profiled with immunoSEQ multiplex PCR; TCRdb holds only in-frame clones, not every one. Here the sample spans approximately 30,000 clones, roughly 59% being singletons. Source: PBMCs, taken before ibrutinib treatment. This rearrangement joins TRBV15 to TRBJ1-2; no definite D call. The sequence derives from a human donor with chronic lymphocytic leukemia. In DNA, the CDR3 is TGTGCCACCAGCAGAAACGGGGACTATGGCTACACCTTC. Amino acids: CATSRNGDYGYTF.